Here is one T cell receptor beta chain with its context. The record originates from a study of blood T cell repertoires in COVID-19. The overall study: Whether acute or convalescent, the COVID-19 samples came from the United States, Italy and Spain. T cells, B-cell-depleted T cells, or PBMCs provided the cDNA or gDNA that served as material.

Source study methods: How many nucleated cells were present was estimated from reference gene primer amplification. Sequenced by immunoSEQ multiplex PCR; TCRdb stores in-frame clones only, minus some. V and J calls plus clone size are reproduced from that table; the DNA served to infer D and trimming. The data hold just over 95,000 clones, with around nine tenths observed a single time. This CDR3 has 18 residues. The rearrangement links TRBV12-2 to TRBJ2-1; the table assigns TRBD2, which was not confirmed against the DNA. TRBV12-2 is a listed pseudogene. The TCR sequence derives from a man aged 50 to 60 with acute or convalescent COVID-19. The sample consisted of peripheral blood. The chain's CDR3 is CASRLVLAGLPTDNEQFF. The CDR3 nucleotides read TGTGCAAGTCGCTTAGTTCTAGCGGGACTACCCACCGACAATGAGCAGTTCTTC.